The rows below give T cell receptor beta chains drawn from one sample of a study of blood T cell repertoires in COVID-19. TCRdb's table, derived via immunoSEQ multiplex PCR, lists solely in-frame clones and lacks some. The sample includes some 270,000 clones, around 89% of them seen just once. The source material was peripheral blood. All receptors come from a man younger than 45 with acute or convalescent COVID-19. The CDR3 runs from the conserved cysteine through the conserved F or W. Fields, in order: CDR3 protein, CDR3 DNA, D gene, J gene, clone size, V gene. A D gene is named only where the DNA matches it firmly. Not every row has a clone size; where given, it reads once, few, many or a size class.

CASSLSTVDIQYF TGTGCCAGCAGTTTAAGTACGGTTGACATTCAGTACTTC . TRBJ2-4 . TRBV28
CAWSVGRFYNSPLHF TGTGCCTGGAGTGTCGGCAGGTTCTATAATTCACCCCTCCACTTT . TRBJ1-6 . TRBV30
CASSQGLLNYGYTF TGTGCCAGCAGCCAAGGACTTCTTAACTATGGCTACACCTTC . TRBJ1-2 . TRBV5-6
CASSPGTGNVNTEAFF TGTGCCAGCAGCCCCGGGACAGGGAATGTGAACACTGAAGCTTTCTTT TRBD1 TRBJ1-1 . TRBV4-2
CASSLSGTGLRGDTEAFF TGTGCCAGCAGTCTGTCCGGGACAGGGTTGAGGGGGGACACTGAAGCTTTCTTT TRBD1 TRBJ1-1 . TRBV2
CASSLVAGGIGNTIYF TGTGCCAGCAGCTTAGTGGCAGGGGGCATCGGAAACACCATATATTTT TRBD1 TRBJ1-3 . TRBV11-2
CASSYDLRRSNSPLHF TGTGCCAGCAGTTACGATTTACGGCGGTCGAATTCACCCCTCCACTTT . TRBJ1-6 once TRBV6-5
CATSESGTGNQPQHF TGTGCCACCAGTGAGTCCGGGACAGGCAATCAGCCCCAGCATTTT TRBD1 TRBJ1-5 . TRBV24-1
CASSLARDNSPLHF TGCGCCAGCAGCTTGGCCAGGGATAATTCACCCCTCCACTTT . TRBJ1-6 . TRBV5-1
CASSDLRTSGSLKETQYF TGTGCCAGCAGTGATTTGAGGACTAGCGGGAGTCTGAAGGAGACCCAGTACTTC TRBD2 TRBJ2-5 . TRBV2
CASSQTEPHTEAFF TGTGCCAGCAGCCAGACAGAACCCCACACTGAAGCTTTCTTT . TRBJ1-1 . TRBV11-2
CASSGTGGRGRGEQFF TGTGCCAGCAGTGGGACAGGGGGCCGAGGGCGCGGTGAGCAGTTCTTC TRBD1 TRBJ2-1 . TRBV6-1
CASSLGTGLAGNTIYF TGCGCCAGCAGCTTGGGGACAGGGCTCGCTGGAAACACCATATATTTT TRBD1 TRBJ1-3 . TRBV5-1
CAPGLLVGNETQYF TGTGCCCCCGGGTTATTGGTCGGGAATGAGACCCAGTACTTC . TRBJ2-5 . TRBV5-6
CASDRLAGREQFF TGTGCCAGCGACAGACTAGCGGGGCGTGAGCAGTTCTTC TRBD2 TRBJ2-1 . TRBV6-5
CASSPDSSGLNTGELFF TGTGCCAGCTCACCAGATTCCAGCGGGCTAAACACCGGGGAGCTGTTTTTT . TRBJ2-2 . TRBV18
CASSQGSGRGSREKLFF TGTGCCAGCAGCCAAGGATCAGGGAGGGGATCGCGAGAAAAACTGTTTTTT . TRBJ1-4 . TRBV3-1/TRBV3-2
CASSLTSERTVYDQPQHF TGTGCCAGCAGCTTAACGAGCGAAAGGACAGTCTATGATCAGCCCCAGCATTTT . TRBJ1-5 . TRBV7-3
CASSEIYSGNTIYF TGTGCCAGCAGTGAAATATACTCTGGAAACACCATATATTTT . TRBJ1-3 . TRBV6-1
CASSIQRGSGNTIYF TGTGCCAGCAGTATTCAACGAGGCTCTGGAAACACCATATATTTT . TRBJ1-3 . TRBV7-2
CASSRSGRKANEQFF TGTGCCAGCAGTCGAAGCGGGAGGAAGGCCAATGAGCAGTTCTTC TRBD2 TRBJ2-1 . TRBV28
CASTEGGSHQHF TGTGCCAGCACCGAAGGGGGCAGCCACCAGCATTTT TRBD1 TRBJ1-5 . TRBV2
CASSYSMSFPRQSPLFFF TGTGCCAGCAGTTACTCGATGTCTTTCCCGCGACAGTCCCCCCTTTTCTTCTTC . TRBJ2-1 . TRBV6-2/TRBV6-3
CASTGTIEQPQHF TGTGCCAGCACAGGGACAATCGAACAGCCCCAGCATTTT . TRBJ1-5 . TRBV6-5
CASSARTNQAPLHF TGTGCCAGCAGTGCGAGGACAAACCAGGCACCCCTCCACTTT . TRBJ1-6 . TRBV28
CASSPGDYGYTF TGTGCCAGCAGCCCGGGGGACTATGGCTACACCTTC . TRBJ1-2 . TRBV12-3/TRBV12-4
CASSVDMAGVGELFF TGTGCCAGCAGCGTAGATATGGCGGGAGTCGGGGAGCTGTTTTTT TRBD2 TRBJ2-2 . TRBV9
CATSRLGTSSYEQYF TGTGCCACCAGCAGACTAGGGACTAGCTCCTACGAGCAGTACTTC TRBD2 TRBJ2-7 . TRBV15
CASSTRRVANHIYGYTF TGTGCCAGCAGCACCCGCCGGGTTGCCAACCACATCTATGGCTACACCTTC . TRBJ1-2 few TRBV21-1
CASSQGDSQNTIYF TGCGCCAGCAGCCAAGGGGACAGTCAAAACACCATATATTTT TRBD1 TRBJ1-3 . TRBV4-1
CASSVGQPQETQYF TGTGCCAGCAGTGTCGGACAGCCACAAGAGACCCAGTACTTC . TRBJ2-5 . TRBV28
CASSSRVYGYTF TGTGCCAGCAGTTCGAGGGTATATGGCTACACCTTC . TRBJ1-2 . TRBV28
CATSRDTGGPLSGNTIYF TGTGCCACCAGCAGAGACACAGGGGGGCCACTCTCTGGAAACACCATATATTTT TRBD1 TRBJ1-3 . TRBV15
CASSQEGGTANYGYTF TGCGCCAGCAGCCAAGAAGGGGGGACAGCTAACTATGGCTACACCTTC TRBD1 TRBJ1-2 . TRBV4-1
CASSHGSQGAPFHF TGTGCCAGCAGTCACGGGAGTCAGGGGGCTCCCTTCCACTTT TRBD1 TRBJ1-6 . TRBV7-9
CASGHALDGTVQTETQYF TGTGCTAGTGGTCACGCCTTGGATGGGACTGTCCAAACAGAGACCCAGTACTTC . TRBJ2-5 once TRBV12-5
CASRTGGGLTYNEQFF TGTGCCAGCAGGACCGGGGGGGGCCTTACCTACAATGAGCAGTTCTTC TRBD2 TRBJ2-1 . TRBV11-2
CAWGGRETQYF TGTGCCTGGGGAGGTCGGGAGACCCAGTACTTC . TRBJ2-5 once TRBV30
CASSQENTEAFF TGCGCCAGCAGCCAGGAGAACACTGAAGCTTTCTTT . TRBJ1-1 . TRBV5-1
CASSVRATGGPRGETQYF TGTGCCAGCAGTGTAAGGGCTACCGGGGGGCCGAGGGGAGAGACCCAGTACTTC . TRBJ2-5 . TRBV6-2/TRBV6-3
CASKEAPGEAFF TGTGCCAGCAAGGAGGCTCCGGGGGAAGCTTTCTTT . TRBJ1-1 . TRBV6-5
CASSNRLVRFF TGTGCCAGCAGTAACCGACTAGTTCGGTTCTTC . TRBJ2-1 . TRBV12-3/TRBV12-4